This is a list of T cell receptor beta chains from one sample in a study of cytomegalovirus exposure and HLA in healthy donors. Only in-frame clones appear in the TCRdb table, and some are missing; sequencing was by immunoSEQ multiplex PCR. Among under 400,000 clones listed, 70% to 90% were seen once. The sequenced sample was PBMCs. The source is a woman aged 18 to 35 in good health and CMV-seronegative. Both conserved end residues are part of each CDR3. D genes are given only for firm matches. A clone size is listed for some rows: how often the clone was seen (once, few, many), or a class if it is expanded.

D	J	size	V	CDR3	DNA
TRBD1	TRBJ2-6	.	TRBV27	CASSRQGAGANVLTF	TGTGCCAGCAGCCGACAGGGGGCTGGGGCCAACGTCCTGACTTTC
TRBD2	TRBJ2-3	.	TRBV19	CASSRGGGKTDTQYF	TGTGCCAGTAGCCGCGGGGGGGGAAAAACAGATACGCAGTATTTT
TRBD1	TRBJ1-1	.	TRBV27	CASSNRGQTFF	TGTGCCAGCAGTAACAGGGGCCAAACTTTCTTT
.	TRBJ1-4	.	TRBV6-5	CASSSLTLIHEKLFF	TGTGCCAGCAGTTCCCTGACACTTATCCATGAAAAACTGTTTTTT
TRBD1	TRBJ2-5	.	TRBV27	CASSLFHKDREYF	TGTGCCAGCAGTTTGTTCCATAAGGACAGGGAGTACTTC
.	TRBJ2-6	.	TRBV2	CASSDRGTSGANVLTF	TGTGCCAGCAGTGATCGGGGGACCTCTGGGGCCAACGTCCTGACTTTC
TRBD2	TRBJ2-2	.	TRBV9	CASSVTSGRANGELFF	TGTGCCAGCAGCGTGACTAGCGGGAGGGCTAACGGGGAGCTGTTTTTT
TRBD2	TRBJ2-3	.	TRBV6-5	CASSYFGGGADTQYF	TGTGCCAGCAGTTATTTTGGCGGGGGTGCAGATACGCAGTATTTT
.	TRBJ2-7	.	TRBV10-3	CAISDFLPYRTGYEQYF	TGTGCCATCAGTGACTTTTTGCCTTACCGAACAGGGTACGAGCAGTACTTC
.	TRBJ2-7	.	TRBV5-1	CASSLVKDGSSYEQYF	TGCGCCAGCAGCTTGGTAAAAGACGGGTCCTCCTACGAGCAGTACTTC
TRBD1	TRBJ1-1	.	TRBV6-1	CATGATGGDYTEAFF	TGTGCCACGGGGGCAACAGGGGGCGACTACACTGAAGCTTTCTTT
TRBD1	TRBJ1-2	.	TRBV30	CAWRRVTGPLGGYTF	TGTGCCTGGAGACGGGTGACAGGGCCCCTGGGTGGCTACACCTTC
.	TRBJ2-2	once	TRBV9	CASSATGVHPTGELFF	TGTGCCAGCAGCGCGACGGGGGTCCATCCCACCGGGGAGCTGTTTTTT
.	TRBJ1-2	.	TRBV6-1	CASLSRWHLYGYTF	TGTGCCAGCCTCTCCAGGTGGCACCTCTATGGCTACACCTTC
TRBD2	TRBJ2-1	.	TRBV11-2	CASSLDRAGVPFF	TGTGCCAGCAGCTTAGATCGGGCGGGAGTCCCGTTCTTC
TRBD1	TRBJ1-1	.	TRBV4-2	CASSLPGQGITEAFF	TGTGCCAGCAGCCTCCCGGGACAGGGGATCACTGAAGCTTTCTTT
.	TRBJ1-2	few	TRBV2	CASRQNYGYTF	TGTGCCAGCAGACAGAACTATGGCTACACCTTC
TRBD2	TRBJ2-2	once	TRBV10-1	CASSESRLASGELFF	TGCGCCAGCAGTGAGTCCCGACTAGCGTCCGGGGAGCTGTTTTTT
TRBD1	TRBJ2-7	.	TRBV6-5	CASSPGQVQFEQYF	TGTGCCAGTTCCCCGGGACAGGTCCAGTTCGAGCAGTACTTC
.	TRBJ1-2	.	TRBV28	CASSQGSGYTF	TGTGCCAGCAGTCAGGGGAGTGGCTACACCTTC
.	TRBJ1-4	.	TRBV30	CAWSFLITTNEKLFF	TGTGCCTGGAGCTTTCTAATTACAACTAATGAAAAACTGTTTTTT
TRBD1	TRBJ2-7	.	TRBV7-2	CASSDRAEQYF	TGTGCCAGCAGCGACAGGGCCGAGCAGTACTTC
.	TRBJ1-5	.	TRBV27	CASSLARGNQPQHF	TGTGCCAGCAGTTTAGCCAGGGGAAATCAGCCCCAGCATTTT
.	TRBJ1-2	.	TRBV6-1	CASSAGEGPFYGYTF	TGTGCCAGCAGCGCCGGGGAGGGTCCCTTCTATGGCTACACCTTC
.	TRBJ2-1	.	TRBV28	CASSSEGYWGNEQFF	TGTGCCAGCAGTTCGGAGGGGTACTGGGGGAATGAGCAGTTCTTC
TRBD1	TRBJ2-1	.	TRBV29-1	CSVEGDRVFPNEQFF	TGCAGCGTTGAGGGGGACAGGGTGTTCCCAAATGAGCAGTTCTTC
.	TRBJ1-1	.	TRBV2	CASIRGTEAFF	TGTGCCAGCATAAGGGGAACTGAAGCTTTCTTT
.	TRBJ1-5	once	TRBV27	CASSLWGGAGNQPQHF	TGTGCCAGCAGTTTATGGGGGGGCGCGGGCAATCAGCCCCAGCATTTT
.	TRBJ2-6	.	TRBV21-1	CASERQGAGSSGANVLTF	TGTGCCAGCGAACGACAGGGGGCGGGCTCCTCTGGGGCCAACGTCCTGACTTTC
.	TRBJ2-6	.	TRBV5-1	CASSLGGSSGANVLTF	TGCGCCAGCAGCTTGGGAGGGTCCTCTGGGGCCAACGTCCTGACTTTC
.	TRBJ2-4	.	TRBV28	CASGRILAKNIQYF	TGTGCCAGCGGCCGCATTCTAGCCAAAAACATTCAGTACTTC
TRBD1	TRBJ1-5	.	TRBV30	CAWSRDSNRNQPQHF	TGTGCCTGGAGTCGGGACAGTAATCGCAATCAGCCCCAGCATTTT
.	TRBJ1-2	.	TRBV15	CATSRDGLYGYTF	TGTGCCACCAGCAGAGATGGGCTCTATGGCTACACCTTC
TRBD1	TRBJ2-7	.	TRBV5-1	CASSLAPTGNLAYEQYF	TGCGCCAGCAGCTTGGCCCCGACAGGGAATTTAGCCTACGAGCAGTACTTC
TRBD2	TRBJ2-7	.	TRBV6-5	CASSFLAGQKYEQYF	TGTGCCAGCAGTTTTCTAGCGGGTCAGAAGTACGAGCAGTACTTC
TRBD1	TRBJ1-4	.	TRBV5-1	CASRDRPNEKLFF	TGCGCCAGCAGGGACAGGCCTAATGAAAAACTGTTTTTT
TRBD2	TRBJ2-5	.	TRBV18	CASSLGLEQETQYF	TGTGCCAGCTCGCTTGGACTAGAACAAGAGACCCAGTACTTC
TRBD1	TRBJ2-6	.	TRBV6-4	CASSPEGQGVSSGANVLTF	TGTGCCAGCAGCCCCGAAGGACAGGGGGTATCGTCTGGGGCCAACGTCCTGACTTTC
.	TRBJ2-4	.	TRBV16	CASSPRDTNIQYF	TGTGCCAGCAGCCCCCGGGACACAAACATTCAGTACTTC
TRBD1	TRBJ1-1	.	TRBV7-2	CASSSSDRAVMAFF	TGTGCCAGCAGCTCATCAGACAGGGCAGTAATGGCTTTCTTT
.	TRBJ2-7	.	TRBV27	CASSPGQFRSYEQYF	TGTGCCAGCAGTCCCGGACAGTTTCGTTCCTACGAGCAGTACTTC
.	TRBJ1-6	.	TRBV5-5	CASSSLGDRRSSVSPLHF	TGTGCCAGCAGCTCCCTAGGAGACAGGCGAAGTTCCGTCTCACCCCTCCACTTT
.	TRBJ1-2	.	TRBV14	CASSQAGLPGYGYTF	TGTGCCAGCAGCCAAGCTGGGCTACCCGGCTATGGCTACACCTTC
.	TRBJ1-4	.	TRBV2	CASSSYKYNEKLFF	TGTGCCAGCAGTTCTTACAAATATAATGAAAAACTGTTTTTT
.	TRBJ1-2	.	TRBV27	CASSPRGNYGYTF	TGTGCCAGCAGTCCGAGGGGGAACTATGGCTACACCTTC
.	TRBJ2-4	once	TRBV6-5	CASLSLRENIQYF	TGTGCCAGCCTAAGCCTCCGTGAAAACATTCAGTACTTC
TRBD2	TRBJ2-5	.	TRBV7-6	CASSPLLAGRETQYF	TGTGCCAGCAGCCCGCTACTAGCGGGACGGGAGACCCAGTACTTC
TRBD2	TRBJ2-7	.	TRBV27	CASSLSWTSGYEQYF	TGTGCCAGCAGTCTCTCTTGGACTAGCGGATACGAGCAGTACTTC